One sample yielded the 27 T cell receptor beta chains listed below, sequenced in a study of cytomegalovirus exposure and HLA in healthy donors. 60 Vbeta and 13 Jbeta primers were used in PCR. Measured with immunoSEQ multiplex PCR; TCRdb has only the in-frame clones, and not every one. The sample includes 100,000 to 150,000 clones, 80% of them seen just once. The source material was PBMCs. The receptors come from a man between 25 and 39 years old in good health and CMV-seropositive.

The genes are TRBV27 and TRBJ1-1; possibly TRBD1 for D (5 bases). The CDR3 length is 13 residues. The germline V gene encodes CDR1 MNHEY and CDR2 SMNVEV (reference sequence). The germline V and J ends were trimmed by 5 bases and 1 base, with 8 bases remaining between them. The CDR3 is CASSLGPNTEAFF. The CDR3 bases are TGTGCCAGCAGTCTGGGGCCGAACACTGAAGCTTTCTTT.

The CDR3 DNA reads TGCGCCAGCAGCCTTACAGACCTCATGAACACTGAAGCTTTCTTT. Translating it yields CASSLTDLMNTEAFF. The chain employs TRBV4-1 and TRBJ1-1, with no clear D. This CDR3 is built from 15 residues. CDR1 and CDR2 from the germline V gene are MGHRA and YSYEKL. Trimming pared 4 bases from V and 0 bases from J, leaving 12 bases between.

This clone was seen only once. The J gene is TRBJ1-3, the V gene TRBV29-1, with 10 bases identical to TRBD1. J was trimmed by 1 base and V by 2 bases; bases with no gene match: 5. CDR1 is SQVTM, CDR2 ANQGSEA, per germline. CDR3 length equals 16 residues. CDR3 DNA sequence: TGCAGCGTTGAACTCTGGGACAGGGGATCTGGAAACACCATATATTTT. Its protein is CSVELWDRGSGNTIYF.

Only a few counts were recorded for this clone. The chain joins TRBV28 to TRBJ2-3; TRBD2 matches at 7 bases. This CDR3 is 15 amino acids long. Germline values: CDR1 MDHEN, CDR2 SYDVKM. The trim removed 6 bases at V and 5 bases at J, leaving 11 bases unmatched. Written as DNA, the CDR3 is TGTGCCAGCAGCCTCGGGGAGGGTGGGAGAGATACGCAGTATTTT. Translating gives CASSLGEGGRDTQYF.

This clone was counted a single time. The chain uses TRBV30 and TRBJ1-1; 8 bases are a match to TRBD1. V was clipped by 4 bases and J by 0 bases; unmatched bases: 10. The CDR3 consists of 16 residues. Germline values: CDR1 GTSNPN, CDR2 SVGIG (reference sequence). The CDR3 DNA reads as TGTGCCTGGATCGCCACCCAGGGACAGGTGAACACTGAAGCTTTCTTT. This translates into CAWIATQGQVNTEAFF.

This clone was detected only a few times. The gene calls are TRBV5-1 and TRBJ2-5; a possible D gene is TRBD1 (6 bases). The CDR3 has 15 residues. Trimming pared 0 bases from V and 5 bases from J, leaving 14 bases between. Per germline, CDR1 SGHRS and CDR2 YFSETQ. The CDR3: CASSLESRGWETQYF. CDR3 sequence (DNA): TGCGCCAGCAGCTTGGAATCTAGGGGGTGGGAGACCCAGTACTTC.

The V and J genes are TRBV29-1 and TRBJ1-1; 7 nucleotides match TRBD1. CDR3 length: 14 residues. Germline V lookup: CDR1 SQVTM, CDR2 ANQGSEA. After removal of 7 bases from V and 5 bases from J, the junction contained 13 bases not matched to a gene. In DNA, the CDR3 is TGCAGCGCAATTACGGGAGACAGGGTTACTGAAGCTTTCTTT. It is translated as CSAITGDRVTEAFF.

This chain uses TRBV7-9 with TRBJ1-5; weak D call: TRBD1 (5 bases). The ends were cut back, 3 bases at V and 2 bases at J, with 20 bases in the middle. The germline V gene has CDR1 SEHNR and CDR2 FQNEAQ (reference sequence). The CDR3 contains 18 residues. In DNA, the CDR3 is TGTGCCAGCAGCTTTGTGGGGCAGCGAGGCGGTCGCAATCAGCCCCAGCATTTT. Protein: CASSFVGQRGGRNQPQHF.

The chain recombines TRBV11-3 with TRBJ2-4; tentative D call: TRBD2 (6 bases). Looked up from germline, CDR1 is SGHNT and CDR2 is YENEEA. Trimming took off 4 bases at V and 0 bases at J, with 7 bases between the two ends. The length of the CDR3 is 14 residues. The CDR3: CASSSGGAKNIQYF. CDR3 in DNA: TGTGCCAGCAGCTCCGGGGGAGCCAAAAACATTCAGTACTTC.

V and J are TRBV6-6 and TRBJ1-2; possible D gene TRBD1, 6 bases. CDR3 length: 12 amino acids. Trimming took off 5 bases at V and 7 bases at J, with 11 bases between the two ends. Germline V gene data show CDR1 as MNHNY and CDR2 as SVGAGI (reference sequence). The CDR3 protein is CASSHEGVGYTF. As DNA, the CDR3 is TGTGCCAGCAGTCACGAGGGGGTTGGCTACACCTTC.

With regard to this clone: Its ends do not fully match the called genes, so a read error is possible. This sample also contains other DNA sequences that code for the same CDR3. V gene TRBV29-1 combines with J gene TRBJ1-1; perhaps TRBD1 as D (5 bases). Germline V gives CDR1 SQVTM, CDR2 ANQGSEA. The CDR3 sequence is 12 residues long. The CDR3 nucleotides read TGCAGCGTTCATCACCAGGACACTGAAGCTTTCTTC. Its translation is CSVHHQDTEAFF.

V gene TRBV12-5 combines with J gene TRBJ1-5; TRBD1 matches 8 bases. The trim removed 1 base at V and 3 bases at J, leaving 11 bases unmatched. Germline CDR1 reads LGHNT; CDR2 reads FRNRAP. The CDR3 runs to 18 residues. The CDR3, as DNA: TGTGCTAGTGGTTTGGACCACCCGGGGACAGGACTCAATCAGCCCCAGCATTTT. Its translation: CASGLDHPGTGLNQPQHF. Full variable domain (remainder filled in from reference TRBV12-5 and TRBJ1-5): DARVTQTPRHKVTEMGQEVTMRCQPILGHNTVFWYRQTMMQGLELLAYFRNRAPLDDSGMPKDRFSAEMPDATLATLKIQPSEPRDSAVYFCASGLDHPGTGLNQPQHFGDGTRLSIL.

This sequence joins TRBV14 and TRBJ2-7; D ambiguous. Trimming pared 4 bases from V and 5 bases from J, leaving 12 bases between. The CDR3 length is 13 residues. CDR1 SGHDN and CDR2 FVKESK come from the germline V gene. CDR3 sequence (DNA): TGTGCCAGCAGCCTCCGAACATCCCACGAGCAGTACTTC. It translates to CASSLRTSHEQYF.

This clone turned up a few times. The rearrangement joins TRBV5-1 to TRBJ2-5, with 10 bases that match TRBD2. V lost 2 bases, J lost 2 bases, and 6 bases stayed unmatched. The CDR3 totals 16 residues. Looked up from germline, CDR1 is SGHRS and CDR2 is YFSETQ. The CDR3, as DNA: TGCGCCAGCAGCTTTGCCCTAGCGGGGGAGCAAGAGACCCAGTACTTC. Protein sequence: CASSFALAGEQETQYF.

V usage is TRBV5-1 and J usage is TRBJ1-2; D might be TRBD1 (6 bases). Trimming removed 1 base at V and 4 bases at J, with 11 bases between. Germline CDR1 SGHRS, CDR2 YFSETQ. The CDR3 loop spans 14 amino acids. CDR3 sequence reads: CASSLSDSLYGYTF. For the CDR3, the DNA is TGCGCCAGCAGCTTGTCGGACAGCCTCTATGGCTACACCTTC. The full variable domain, in which reference TRBV5-1 and TRBJ1-2 provide the parts outside the CDR3, is KAGVTQTPRYLIKTRGQQVTLSCSPISGHRSVSWYQQTPGQGLQFLFEYFSETQRNKGNFPGRFSGRQFSNSRSEMNVSTLELGDSALYLCASSLSDSLYGYTFGSGTRLTVV.

The chain has TRBV7-2 and TRBJ1-5, with TRBD1 matching over 9 bases. Germline assignment: CDR1 SGHTA and CDR2 FQGNSA. V lost 0 bases and J lost 6; bases outside the gene matches: 6. The CDR3 sequence is 16 residues long. CDR3 region: CASSLATTGGIQPQHF. The CDR3 DNA reads as TGTGCCAGCAGCTTAGCGACGACAGGGGGAATTCAGCCCCAGCATTTT.

This sequence joins TRBV7-3 and TRBJ1-1; possibly TRBD1 for D (5 bases). This CDR3 contains 14 residues. Germline V lookup: CDR1 SGHTA, CDR2 FQGTGA. V shed 5 bases and J shed 1 base, with 11 bases lying between them. CDR3 residues: CASSAQTENTEAFF. The CDR3 DNA reads as TGTGCCAGCAGCGCGCAGACAGAGAACACTGAAGCTTTCTTT.

The chain couples TRBV6-1 to TRBJ1-1; the match to TRBD1 covers 8 bases. This CDR3 region has 13 residues. After removal of 6 bases from V and 3 bases from J, the junction contained 3 bases not matched to a gene. Germline V gene lookup returns CDR1 MNHNS and CDR2 SASEGT. Here the CDR3 DNA reads TGTGCCAGCAGGGTGGACAGGGACACTGAAGCTTTCTTT. Amino acids: CASRVDRDTEAFF.

The chain recombines TRBV27 with TRBJ1-5; 7 nucleotides line up with TRBD1. CDR3 length: 16 amino acids. Germline CDR1 and CDR2: MNHEY and SMNVEV (reference sequence). The V gene end was trimmed by 5 bases and the J gene end by 9 bases; junction bases not matched to a gene: 16. The chain's CDR3 is CASSPGQPDGLGPQHF. CDR3 in DNA: TGTGCCAGCAGTCCGGGACAGCCGGACGGACTTGGGCCCCAGCATTTT.

The chain employs TRBV28 and TRBJ2-5, with 7 bases aligning to TRBD2. Looked up from germline, CDR1 is MDHEN and CDR2 is SYDVKM. Losses at the gene ends were 3 bases for V and 2 bases for J; bases not matched to a gene: 9. The CDR3 extends over 16 amino acids. The CDR3 bases are TGTGCCAGCAGTTTCCTACCGGGACTACCACAAGAGACCCAGTACTTC. This codes for CASSFLPGLPQETQYF. Complete variable domain (other parts from reference TRBV28 and TRBJ2-5): DVKVTQSSRYLVKRTGEKVFLECVQDMDHENMFWYRQDPGLGLRLIYFSYDVKMKEKGDIPEGYSVSREKKERFSLILESASTNQTSMYLCASSFLPGLPQETQYFGPGTRLLVL.

This clone was detected only a few times. The chain uses TRBV27 and TRBJ2-2; the match to TRBD2 covers 14 bases. J was trimmed by 2 bases and V by 7 bases; bases with no gene match: 3. Germline V gene sequence: CDR1 MNHEY, CDR2 SMNVEV (reference sequence). This CDR3 spans 16 amino acids. CDR3 sequence: CASTGLAGGNTGELFF. As DNA, the CDR3 is TGTGCCAGCACTGGACTAGCGGGGGGCAACACCGGGGAGCTGTTTTTT.

The chain carries TRBV4-1 and TRBJ2-5; a possible D gene is TRBD2 (6 bases). The germline gives CDR1 MGHRA, CDR2 YSYEKL. V lost 5 bases and J lost 7, with 14 bases in between. The CDR3 is made up of 13 amino acids. Here the CDR3 reads CASSTPGEGTQYF. CDR3 nucleotide sequence: TGCGCCAGCAGCACACCGGGAGAAGGGACCCAGTACTTC.

This sequence joins TRBV5-1 and TRBJ2-7, with 8 positions matching TRBD1. The V segment lost 6 bases and the J segment 6 bases; nucleotides outside the gene matches: 8. Germline V gives CDR1 SGHRS, CDR2 YFSETQ. The CDR3 runs to 13 residues. The CDR3 sequence: CASTHPDRAEQYF. CDR3 DNA sequence: TGCGCCAGCACCCATCCGGACAGGGCCGAGCAGTACTTC.

The genes are TRBV11-3 and TRBJ2-7; D is undetermined. CDR1 SGHNT and CDR2 YENEEA come from the germline V gene. V dropped 1 base and J dropped 2 bases, with 6 bases sitting between them. The length of the CDR3 is 13 residues. The CDR3 DNA reads TGTGCCAGCAGCTTAGGTCCCGCCTACGAGCAGTACTTC. Translation: CASSLGPAYEQYF.

The chain carries TRBV7-9 and TRBJ1-5, with D tentatively TRBD1 (6 bases). V gave up 1 base and J gave up 1 base, with 8 bases separating them. Germline CDR1 SEHNR, CDR2 FQNEAQ (reference sequence). The CDR3 consists of 15 residues. This CDR3 is CASSLDRESNQPQHF. As DNA, the CDR3 is TGTGCCAGCAGCTTAGACAGGGAAAGCAATCAGCCCCAGCATTTT. The full variable domain, with the rest looked up from reference TRBV7-9 and TRBJ1-5, is DTGVSQNPRHKITKRGQNVTFRCDPISEHNRLYWYRQTLGQGPEFLTYFQNEAQLEKSRLLSDRFSAERPKGSFSTLEIQRTEQGDSAMYLCASSLDRESNQPQHFGDGTRLSIL.

This clone was seen more than once but under ten times. This chain connects TRBV29-1 to TRBJ2-7; 7 bases are shared with TRBD1. Looked up from germline, CDR1 is SQVTM and CDR2 is ANQGSEA. This CDR3 is 12 amino acids long. Unmatched junction bases numbered 2, after V lost 4 bases and J lost 2 bases. This CDR3 is CSVGGQTYEQYF. Written as DNA, the CDR3 is TGCAGCGTTGGGGGACAGACCTACGAGCAGTACTTC.

This chain joins TRBV19 and TRBJ2-1, with 11 bases lining up with TRBD1. This CDR3 comprises 13 residues. Germline V lookup: CDR1 LNHDA, CDR2 SQIVND (reference sequence). J was trimmed by 8 bases and V by 6 bases; bases with no gene match: 3. The CDR3 DNA sequence: TGTGCCAGTAGGGGACAGGGGGGCGATGAGCAGTTCTTC. Its translation: CASRGQGGDEQFF.